The 10 T cell receptor beta chains reported below all come from one sample, sequenced in a study of blood T cell repertoires in COVID-19. The repertoire was sequenced with immunoSEQ multiplex PCR; TCRdb's copy has only in-frame clones and lacks some. The table lists some 99,000 clones, more than 65% of them singletons. Sequencing was done on a sample of peripheral blood. The receptor source for this set is a woman aged 80 or over with active or convalescent COVID-19.

As DNA, the CDR3 is TGTGCCAGCAGTTTAGCCTCGGAGGAGCGGGCTTTCTTT. Residues: CASSLASEERAFF. The chain couples TRBV12-3 or TRBV12-4 to TRBJ1-1; D uncertain. Trimming left V 0 bases short and J 11 bases short, with 13 bases between. This CDR3 region has 13 residues.

In the case of this clone: A read error may produce the germline difference seen at one junction end. The V gene is TRBV29-1, the J gene TRBJ2-7; 8 bases map to TRBD1. The V gene's germline CDR1 is SQVTM and CDR2 ANQGSEA. The CDR3 runs to 11 residues. The CDR3 region has the DNA TGCAGCGTTGTTTTGGCAGGGGGCTTCCACTTC. Residues: CSVVLAGGFHF.

This chain links TRBV19 with TRBJ1-5; 11 positions agree with TRBD1. The CDR3 spans 15 residues. J was trimmed by 7 bases and V by 6 bases; bases with no gene match: 8. Germline-derived CDR1 and CDR2 are LNHDA and SQIVND (reference sequence). CDR3 residues: CASRRGQGVGQPQHF. CDR3 coding DNA: TGTGCCAGTAGAAGGGGACAGGGGGTAGGGCAGCCCCAGCATTTT. Combining the CDR3 with reference TRBV19 and TRBJ1-5 gives the whole variable domain DGGITQSPKYLFRKEGQNVTLSCEQNLNHDAMYWYRQDPGQGLRLIYYSQIVNDFQKGDIAEGYSVSREKKESFPLTVTSAQKNPTAFYLCASRRGQGVGQPQHFGDGTRLSIL.

V usage is TRBV5-8 and J usage is TRBJ2-1; 8 bases map to TRBD1. Germline lookup yields CDR1 SGHTS and CDR2 YDEGEE. The CDR3 loop spans 15 amino acids. With 4 bases clipped from V and 4 bases from J, the junction kept 7 bases outside the gene matches. Here the CDR3 reads CASSTDRTGYNEQFF. The CDR3 coding sequence is TGTGCCAGCAGCACTGACAGGACAGGGTACAATGAGCAGTTCTTC.

The chain employs TRBV19 and TRBJ1-2, with D unresolved. The length of the CDR3 is 13 residues. V was clipped by 6 bases and J by 3 bases, with 11 bases between them. Germline-derived CDR1 and CDR2 are LNHDA and SQIVND (reference sequence). The CDR3 sequence: CASRSENDYGYTF. The CDR3 nucleotides are TGTGCCAGTAGATCGGAGAACGACTATGGCTACACCTTC.

The gene calls are TRBV6-5 and TRBJ1-5, with a weak D call TRBD1 (6 bases). V was clipped by 8 bases and J by 7 bases, with 21 bases between them. This CDR3 region has 15 residues. The germline CDR1 and CDR2 sequences are MNHEY and SVGAGI. CDR3 coding DNA: TGTGCCAGCTCTCGGCCAGGGGTTGCCGGGCAGCCCCAGCATTTT. Translation gives CASSRPGVAGQPQHF.

V is TRBV6-5 and J is TRBJ1-1; 9 nucleotides line up with TRBD1. The CDR3 sequence is 14 residues long. V trimming: 7 bases; J trimming: 0 bases; junction bases outside the gene matches: 3. The V gene's germline CDR1 is MNHEY and CDR2 SVGAGI. This chain's CDR3 is CASTRDRVNTEAFF. The CDR3, as DNA: TGTGCCAGCACTCGGGACAGGGTGAACACTGAAGCTTTCTTT.

The rearrangement uses TRBV7-6 and TRBJ2-7, with TRBD2 matching 10 bases. Germline V gene data show CDR1 as SGHVS and CDR2 as FNYEAQ. The CDR3 is 17 residues long. J gave up 7 bases and V 3 bases, and 15 bases lay outside the gene matches. The CDR3 nucleotides read TGTGCCAGCAGCTTTTTCAGCGGGAGGGCCCCACGGGGTGAGCAGTACTTC. It encodes CASSFFSGRAPRGEQYF.

The V and J genes are TRBV5-1 and TRBJ2-5, with 11 nucleotides matching TRBD2. J lost 2 bases, V lost 1 base, and 1 base had no gene match. Germline CDR1 and CDR2: SGHRS and YFSETQ. CDR3 length: 15 amino acids. CDR3: CASSLSSGGQETQYF. In DNA, the CDR3 is TGCGCCAGCAGCTTGTCTAGCGGGGGGCAAGAGACCCAGTACTTC. Using reference TRBV5-1 and TRBJ2-5 for the parts outside the CDR3, the full variable domain is KAGVTQTPRYLIKTRGQQVTLSCSPISGHRSVSWYQQTPGQGLQFLFEYFSETQRNKGNFPGRFSGRQFSNSRSEMNVSTLELGDSALYLCASSLSSGGQETQYFGPGTRLLVL.

The V gene is TRBV5-8, the J gene TRBJ1-5, with TRBD1 matching over 7 bases. V lost 5 bases to trimming and J lost 3 bases; unmatched junction nucleotides: 8. The CDR3 consists of 15 residues. CDR1 is SGHTS, CDR2 YDEGEE, per germline. For the CDR3, the DNA is TGTGCCAGCAGTTCTCCCGGGACAGTCAATCAGCCCCAGCATTTT. It yields the protein CASSSPGTVNQPQHF.